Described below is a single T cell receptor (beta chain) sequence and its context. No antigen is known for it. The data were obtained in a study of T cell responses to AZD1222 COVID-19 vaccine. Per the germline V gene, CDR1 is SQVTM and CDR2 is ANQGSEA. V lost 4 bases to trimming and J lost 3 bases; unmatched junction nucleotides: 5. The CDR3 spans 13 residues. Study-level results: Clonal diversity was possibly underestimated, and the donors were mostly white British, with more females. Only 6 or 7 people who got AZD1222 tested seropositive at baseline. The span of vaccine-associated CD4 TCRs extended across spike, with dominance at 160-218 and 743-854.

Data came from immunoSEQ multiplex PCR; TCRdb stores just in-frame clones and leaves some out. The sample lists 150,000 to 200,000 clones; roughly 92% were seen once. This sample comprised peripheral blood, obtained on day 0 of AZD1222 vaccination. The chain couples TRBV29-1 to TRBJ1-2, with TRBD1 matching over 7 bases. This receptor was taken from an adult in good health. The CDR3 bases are TGCAGCGTTGGGGCAGGGGGGGACTATGGCTACACCTTC. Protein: CSVGAGGDYGYTF. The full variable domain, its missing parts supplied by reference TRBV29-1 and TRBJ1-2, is SAVISQKPSRDICQRGTSLTIQCQVDSQVTMMFWYRQQPGQSLTLIATANQGSEATYESGFVIDKFPISRPNLTFSTLTVSNMSPEDSSIYLCSVGAGGDYGYTFGSGTRLTVV.